This T cell receptor beta chain was documented in a study of vaccination effects on CD4 cells after COVID-19. Germline loops: CDR1 LGHNA, CDR2 YNFKEQ. V lost 2 bases to trimming and J lost 6 bases; unmatched junction nucleotides: 7. This CDR3 is built from 15 residues. Clones were sequenced by immunoSEQ multiplex PCR, and TCRdb holds only the in-frame ones, with some missing. The repertoire holds about 41,000 clones, with roughly 70% as singletons. Note on this clone: Its matching antigen is unknown.

General study results and limits: Both infection-induced and vaccine-induced clones contracted markedly at late post-vaccination timepoints.

ViraFEST expansion of antigen-specific CD4+ T cells with viral peptide pools preceded sequencing. Culture proceeded for approximately 10 days, and CD4+ T cells were then isolated. Vaccine recipients lacked prior SARS-CoV-2 infection and had negative nucleocapsid antibodies. The starting material was CD4+ T cells from PBMCs cultured with HCoV-OC43 spike peptides, obtained before COVID-19 vaccination. Subset in this sample: HCoV-OC43 spike overlapping peptide pool stimulation. The receptor comes from a human donor who received a COVID-19 vaccine. The V gene is TRBV4-2, the J gene TRBJ2-1; 7 nucleotides line up with TRBD2. The CDR3 DNA sequence: TGTGCCAGCAGCCAACCGACTAGCAGGGTCAATGAGCAGTTCTTC. Translating gives CASSQPTSRVNEQFF.